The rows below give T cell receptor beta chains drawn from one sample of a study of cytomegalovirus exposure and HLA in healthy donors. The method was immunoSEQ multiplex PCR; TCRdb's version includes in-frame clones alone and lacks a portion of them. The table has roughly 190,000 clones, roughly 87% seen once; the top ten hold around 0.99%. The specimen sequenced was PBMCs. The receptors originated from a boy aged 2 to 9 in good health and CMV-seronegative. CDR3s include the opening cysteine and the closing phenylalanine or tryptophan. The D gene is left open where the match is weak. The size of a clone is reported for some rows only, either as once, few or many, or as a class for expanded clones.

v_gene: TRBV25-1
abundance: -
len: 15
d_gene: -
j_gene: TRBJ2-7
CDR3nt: TGTGCCAGGAGAGAACGGACTCCGAGCTCCTACGAGCAGTACTTC
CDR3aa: CARRERTPSSYEQYF

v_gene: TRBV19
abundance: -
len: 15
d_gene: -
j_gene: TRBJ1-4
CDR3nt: TGTGCCAGTGGGCGCTGGGGGGCAACTAATGAAAAACTGTTTTTT
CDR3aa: CASGRWGATNEKLFF

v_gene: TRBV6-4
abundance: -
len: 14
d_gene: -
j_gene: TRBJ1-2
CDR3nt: TGTGCCAGCAGTGACTCAGCTAGGGGCTATGGCTACACCTTC
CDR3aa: CASSDSARGYGYTF

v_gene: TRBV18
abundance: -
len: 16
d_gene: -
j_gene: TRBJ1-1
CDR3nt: TGTGCCAGCTCACCACAAAATGGACAGATGAACACTGAAGCTTTCTTT
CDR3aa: CASSPQNGQMNTEAFF

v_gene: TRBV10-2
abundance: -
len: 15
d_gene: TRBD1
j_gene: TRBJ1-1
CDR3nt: TGCGCCAGCAGAGGAAGTACAGGGGGTTTAAGTGAAGCTTTCTTT
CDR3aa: CASRGSTGGLSEAFF

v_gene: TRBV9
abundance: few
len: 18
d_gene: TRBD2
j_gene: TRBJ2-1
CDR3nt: TGTGCCAGCAGCGAGAGCGGGACTGCAACGAAACGCTACAATGAGCAGTTCTTC
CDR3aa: CASSESGTATKRYNEQFF

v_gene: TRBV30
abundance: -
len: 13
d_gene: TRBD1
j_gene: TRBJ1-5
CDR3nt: TGTGCCTGGAGTCCGGGACAGGGGGTTTCCCAGCATTTT
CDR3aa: CAWSPGQGVSQHF

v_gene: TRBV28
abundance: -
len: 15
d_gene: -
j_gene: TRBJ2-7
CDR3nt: TGTGCCAGCAGTTTAAGCGACGGCAGCTCCTACGAGCAGTACTTC
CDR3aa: CASSLSDGSSYEQYF

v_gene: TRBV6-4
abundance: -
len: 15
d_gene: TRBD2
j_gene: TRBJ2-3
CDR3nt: TGTGCCAGCAGTGTTAGCGGGGGGGGTGCAGATACGCAGTATTTT
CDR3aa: CASSVSGGGADTQYF

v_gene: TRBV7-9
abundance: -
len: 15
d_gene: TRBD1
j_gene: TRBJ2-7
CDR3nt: TGTGCCAGCAGCTCAGGGACAGGGGTAGAGGACGAGCAGTACTTC
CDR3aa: CASSSGTGVEDEQYF

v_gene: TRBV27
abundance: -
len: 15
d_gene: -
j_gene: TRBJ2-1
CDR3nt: TGTGCCAGCAGCCCTCGTGTGGCGGACTACAATGAGCAGTTCTTC
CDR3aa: CASSPRVADYNEQFF

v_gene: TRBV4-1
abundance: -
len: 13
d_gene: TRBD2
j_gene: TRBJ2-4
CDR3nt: TGCGCCAGCAGCCAGGGCGGGGGTCAATTACAGTACTTC
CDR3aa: CASSQGGGQLQYF

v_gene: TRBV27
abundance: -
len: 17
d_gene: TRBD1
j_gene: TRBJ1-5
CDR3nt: TGTGCCAGCAGTTTAGCCCCGACAGGGTACGGCAATCAGCCCCAGCATTTT
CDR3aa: CASSLAPTGYGNQPQHF

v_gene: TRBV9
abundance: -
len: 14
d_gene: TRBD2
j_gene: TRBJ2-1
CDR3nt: TGTGCCAGCAGCTCCAGCGGGAGTACGGATGAGCAGTTCTTC
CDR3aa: CASSSSGSTDEQFF

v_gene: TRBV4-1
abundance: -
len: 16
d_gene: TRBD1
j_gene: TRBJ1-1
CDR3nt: TGCGCCAGCAGCCAAGAAACCCGCCGGACAGGGGTTGGGGCTTTCTTT
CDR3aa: CASSQETRRTGVGAFF

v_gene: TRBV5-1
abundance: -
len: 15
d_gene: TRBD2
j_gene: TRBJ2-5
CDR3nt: TGCGCCAGCAGCTTCGAGCGGGGGGGCCGGGAGACCCAGTACTTC
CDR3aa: CASSFERGGRETQYF

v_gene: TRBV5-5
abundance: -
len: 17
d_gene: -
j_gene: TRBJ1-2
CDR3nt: TGTGCCAGCAGCACACACCTGCGACAGACCCCTGACTATGGCTACACCTTC
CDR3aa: CASSTHLRQTPDYGYTF

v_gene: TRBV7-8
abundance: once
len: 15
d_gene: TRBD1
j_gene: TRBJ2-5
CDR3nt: TGTGCCAGCAGCTTGCTGGGACAGGGAAGGGAGACCCAGTACTTC
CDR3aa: CASSLLGQGRETQYF

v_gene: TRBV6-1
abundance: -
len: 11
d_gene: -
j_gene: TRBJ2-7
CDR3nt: TGTGCCAGCGGCCCTGGCTACGAGCAGTACTTC
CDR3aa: CASGPGYEQYF

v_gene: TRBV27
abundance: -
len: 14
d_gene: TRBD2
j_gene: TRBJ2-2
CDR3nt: TGTGCCAGCTTGACTAGCGGGAGGGCCGGGGAGCTGTTTTTT
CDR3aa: CASLTSGRAGELFF

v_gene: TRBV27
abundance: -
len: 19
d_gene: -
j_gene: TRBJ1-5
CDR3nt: TGTGCCAGCAGTTTCCAAAGCCCCACGGGACATATTAGCAATCAGCCCCAGCATTTT
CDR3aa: CASSFQSPTGHISNQPQHF

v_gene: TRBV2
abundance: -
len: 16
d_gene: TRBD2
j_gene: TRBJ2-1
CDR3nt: TGTGCCAGCAGTGACCTTAGCGGGAGGAGCTACAATGAGCAGTTCTTC
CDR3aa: CASSDLSGRSYNEQFF

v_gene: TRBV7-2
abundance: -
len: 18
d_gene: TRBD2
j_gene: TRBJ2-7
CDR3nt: TGTGCCAGCAGCTCGGGACTAGCGGGGGGACTTGGATCCTACGAGCAGTACTTC
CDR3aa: CASSSGLAGGLGSYEQYF

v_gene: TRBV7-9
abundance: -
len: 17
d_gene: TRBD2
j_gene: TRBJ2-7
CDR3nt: TGTGCCAGCAGCTCCAAGGAGGGGCTAGCGGGAGGGTACGAGCAGTACTTC
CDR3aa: CASSSKEGLAGGYEQYF

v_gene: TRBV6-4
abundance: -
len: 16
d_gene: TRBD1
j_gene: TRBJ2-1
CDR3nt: TGTGCCAGCAGTGAGTCCGGGACAGGCGGCTACAATGAGCAGTTCTTC
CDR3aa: CASSESGTGGYNEQFF

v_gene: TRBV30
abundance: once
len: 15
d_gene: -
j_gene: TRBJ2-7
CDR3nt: TGTGCCTGGTCACAGTACCGACGGCCCAGCCGCGAGCAGTACTTC
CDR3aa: CAWSQYRRPSREQYF

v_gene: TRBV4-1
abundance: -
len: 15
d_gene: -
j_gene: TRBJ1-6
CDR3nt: TGCGCCAGCAGCGAGGCCGAAGGTTATAATTCACCCCTCCACTTT
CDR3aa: CASSEAEGYNSPLHF

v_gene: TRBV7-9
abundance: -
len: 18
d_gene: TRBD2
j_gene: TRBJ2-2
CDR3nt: TGTGCCAGCAGCCTCCCCGCGTTTAGCGGGGGGAACACCGGGGAGCTGTTTTTT
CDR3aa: CASSLPAFSGGNTGELFF

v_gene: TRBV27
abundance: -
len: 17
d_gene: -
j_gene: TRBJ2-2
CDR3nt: TGTGCCAGCAGTTTAATGGCTAGCAGCTTGAACACCGGGGAGCTGTTTTTT
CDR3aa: CASSLMASSLNTGELFF

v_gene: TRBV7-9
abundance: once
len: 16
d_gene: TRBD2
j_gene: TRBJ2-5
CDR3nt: TGTGCCAGCAGGACCCCGGGACTAGCCCTCCAAGAGACCCAGTACTTC
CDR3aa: CASRTPGLALQETQYF

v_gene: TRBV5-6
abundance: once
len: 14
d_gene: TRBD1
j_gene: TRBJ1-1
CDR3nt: TGTGCCAGCAGCTGGACAGGGGGGAACACTGAAGCTTTCTTT
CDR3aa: CASSWTGGNTEAFF

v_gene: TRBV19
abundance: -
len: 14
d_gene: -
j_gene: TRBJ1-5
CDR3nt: TGTGCCAGTAGGGGGGGTGGTCCGAGTCAGCCCCAGCATTTT
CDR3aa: CASRGGGPSQPQHF

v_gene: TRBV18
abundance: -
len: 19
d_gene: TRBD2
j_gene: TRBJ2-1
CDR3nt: TGTGCCAGCTCACCACCCGGGGGACTAGCGGGAGTTTGGTGGAGTGAGCAGTTCTTC
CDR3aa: CASSPPGGLAGVWWSEQFF

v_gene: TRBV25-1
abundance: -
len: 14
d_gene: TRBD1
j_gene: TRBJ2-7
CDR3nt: TGTGCCAGCAGTGCTGGACAGGGAGACTACGAGCAGTACTTC
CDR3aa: CASSAGQGDYEQYF

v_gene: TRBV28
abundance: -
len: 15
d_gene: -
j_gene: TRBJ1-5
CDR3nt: TGTGCCAGCAGTTTGGGGGGGACACTCATCAGGGCCCAGCATTTT
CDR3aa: CASSLGGTLIRAQHF

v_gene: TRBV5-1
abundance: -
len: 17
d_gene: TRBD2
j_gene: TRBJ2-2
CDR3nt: TGCGCCAGCAGCTTGCCAGAGCTAGCGGGGACAACCGGGGAGCTGTTTTTT
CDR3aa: CASSLPELAGTTGELFF

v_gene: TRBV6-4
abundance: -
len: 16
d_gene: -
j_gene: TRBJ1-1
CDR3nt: TGTGTCCGAGGGGGGGGCCGCTTCCCCTTAAACACTGAAGCTTTCTTT
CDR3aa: CVRGGGRFPLNTEAFF

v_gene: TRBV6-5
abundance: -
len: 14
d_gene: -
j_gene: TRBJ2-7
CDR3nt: TGTGCCAGCAGGGATCCGGGGTTGCCCTACGAGCAGTACTTC
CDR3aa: CASRDPGLPYEQYF

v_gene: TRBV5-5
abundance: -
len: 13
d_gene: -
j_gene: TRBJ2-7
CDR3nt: TGTGCCAGCAGCTTGTCACTAGCCTACGAGCAGTACTTC
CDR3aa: CASSLSLAYEQYF

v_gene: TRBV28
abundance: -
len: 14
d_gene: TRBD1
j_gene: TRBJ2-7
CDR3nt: TGTGCCAGCAGTAGTCGACAGGGGGCCTACGAGCAGTACTTC
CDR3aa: CASSSRQGAYEQYF

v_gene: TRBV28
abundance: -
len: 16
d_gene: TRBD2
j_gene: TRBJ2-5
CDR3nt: TGTGCCAGCAGTGTAGCGGGAGGGCCGCCACAAGAGACCCAGTACTTC
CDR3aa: CASSVAGGPPQETQYF

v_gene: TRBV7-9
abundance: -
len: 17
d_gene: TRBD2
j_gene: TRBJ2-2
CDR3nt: TGTTCCAGCAGCCCCTTTGGACTAGCGGGAGTTATCGGGGAGCTGTTTTTT
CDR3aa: CSSSPFGLAGVIGELFF

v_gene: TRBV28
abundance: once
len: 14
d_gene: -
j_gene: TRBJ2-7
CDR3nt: TGTGCCAGCAGTCCGTGGACTACCCCCTACGAGCAGTACTTC
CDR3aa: CASSPWTTPYEQYF

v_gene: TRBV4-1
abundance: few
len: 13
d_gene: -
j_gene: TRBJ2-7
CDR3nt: TGCGCCAGCAGCCTTCCAGGGACCTACGAGCAGTACTTC
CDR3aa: CASSLPGTYEQYF

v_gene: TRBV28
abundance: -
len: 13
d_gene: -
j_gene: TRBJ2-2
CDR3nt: TGTGCCAGCAGGACACAGGGTATCGGGGAGCTGTTTTTT
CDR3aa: CASRTQGIGELFF